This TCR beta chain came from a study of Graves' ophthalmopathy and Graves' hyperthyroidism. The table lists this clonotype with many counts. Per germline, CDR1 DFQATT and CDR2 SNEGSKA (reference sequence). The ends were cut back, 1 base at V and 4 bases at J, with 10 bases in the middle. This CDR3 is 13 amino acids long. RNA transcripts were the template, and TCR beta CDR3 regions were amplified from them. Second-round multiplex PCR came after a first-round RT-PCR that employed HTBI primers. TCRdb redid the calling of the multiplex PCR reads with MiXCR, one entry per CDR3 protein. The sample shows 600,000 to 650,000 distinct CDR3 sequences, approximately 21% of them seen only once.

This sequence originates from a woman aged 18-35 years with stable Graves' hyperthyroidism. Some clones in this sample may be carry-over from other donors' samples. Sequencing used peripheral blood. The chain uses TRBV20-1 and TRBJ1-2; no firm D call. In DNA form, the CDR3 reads TGCAGTGCTAGAGGACCTCCCAGCTATGGCTACACCTTC. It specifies CSARGPPSYGYTF.